The clone carrying this TCR beta chain was observed a few times. Antigen: not known. TCRdb fed the reads into MiXCR, producing one record per CDR3 protein. In the table there are roughly 200,000 distinct CDR3 sequences, 15% to 20% of which are singletons. This entry belongs to a study of T cell repertoires in cytomegalovirus infection. Study-level background: CMV infection and matching HLA type were both indicated by public TCR beta signatures. Study-wide findings and caveats: Cumulative public TCR beta family frequency identified carriers of CMV plus the relevant HLA.

Germline loops: CDR1 SGHTA, CDR2 FQGNSA. The CDR3 is 17 amino acids. Trimming removed 2 bases at V and 0 bases at J, with 13 bases between. Sequencing used CD8+ T cells from PBMCs. The receptor was derived from a human donor in good health (CMV status not recorded). Some clones in this sample may be carry-over from other donors' samples. V usage is TRBV7-2 and J usage is TRBJ1-4; D possibly corresponds to TRBD1 (6 bases). CDR3 DNA: TGTGCCAGCAGCTTAAATAGGGGGGCTGCAACTAATGAAAAACTGTTTTTT. Protein sequence: CASSLNRGAATNEKLFF.